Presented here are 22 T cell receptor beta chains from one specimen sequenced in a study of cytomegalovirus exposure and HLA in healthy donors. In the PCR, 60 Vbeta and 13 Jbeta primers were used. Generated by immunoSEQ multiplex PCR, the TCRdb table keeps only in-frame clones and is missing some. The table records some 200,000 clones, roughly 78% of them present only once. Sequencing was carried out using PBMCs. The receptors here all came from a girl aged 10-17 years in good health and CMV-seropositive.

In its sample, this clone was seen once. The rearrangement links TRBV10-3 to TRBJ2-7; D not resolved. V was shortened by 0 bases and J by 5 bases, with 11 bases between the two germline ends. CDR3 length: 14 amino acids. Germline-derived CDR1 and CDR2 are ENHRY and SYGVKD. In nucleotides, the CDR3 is TGTGCCATCAGTGAGTCGGGCAGGTACAACGAGCAGTACTTC. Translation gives CAISESGRYNEQYF.

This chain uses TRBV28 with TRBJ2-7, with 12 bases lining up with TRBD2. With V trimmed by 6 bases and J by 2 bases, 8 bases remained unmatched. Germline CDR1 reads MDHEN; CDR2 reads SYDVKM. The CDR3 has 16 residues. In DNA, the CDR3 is TGTGCCAGCAGCCCCACTAGCGGGGGGACGACCTACGAGCAGTACTTC. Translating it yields CASSPTSGGTTYEQYF.

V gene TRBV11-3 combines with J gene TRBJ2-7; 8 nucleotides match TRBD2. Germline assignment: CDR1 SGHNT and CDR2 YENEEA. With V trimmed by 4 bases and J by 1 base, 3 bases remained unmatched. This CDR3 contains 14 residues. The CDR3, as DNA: TGTGCCAGCAGCTCCGGCGGGGGGTCCTACGAGCAGTACTTC. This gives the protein CASSSGGGSYEQYF.

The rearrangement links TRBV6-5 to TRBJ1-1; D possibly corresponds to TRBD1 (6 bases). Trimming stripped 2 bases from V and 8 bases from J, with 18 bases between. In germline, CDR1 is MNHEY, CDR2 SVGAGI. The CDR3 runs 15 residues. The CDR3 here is CASSYLLRGGPEAFF. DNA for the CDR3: TGTGCCAGCAGTTACCTTCTCCGGGGGGGGCCGGAAGCTTTCTTT.

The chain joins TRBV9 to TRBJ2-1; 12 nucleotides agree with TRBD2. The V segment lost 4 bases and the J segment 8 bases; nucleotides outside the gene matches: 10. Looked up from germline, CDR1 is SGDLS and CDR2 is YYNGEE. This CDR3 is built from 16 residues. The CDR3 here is CASSLASGGAPYEQFF. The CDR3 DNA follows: TGTGCCAGCAGCCTAGCTAGCGGGGGGGCCCCCTATGAGCAGTTCTTC.

The CDR3 loop reads CASSSRDRGTAEAFF. CDR3 coding DNA: TGTGCCAGTAGTAGCCGGGACAGGGGGACAGCTGAAGCTTTCTTT. The J gene is TRBJ1-1, the V gene TRBV19; TRBD1 matches at 11 bases. Trimming removed 4 bases from V and 6 bases from J; junction bases left unmatched: 7. Germline values: CDR1 LNHDA, CDR2 SQIVND (reference sequence). CDR3 length: 15 residues.

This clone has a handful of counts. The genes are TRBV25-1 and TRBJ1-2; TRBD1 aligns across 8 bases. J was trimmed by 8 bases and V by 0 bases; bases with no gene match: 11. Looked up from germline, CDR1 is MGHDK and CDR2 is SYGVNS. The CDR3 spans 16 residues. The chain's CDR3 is CASSEYTSGQVNGYTF. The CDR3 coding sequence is TGTGCCAGCAGTGAATATACGTCGGGACAGGTGAACGGCTACACCTTC.

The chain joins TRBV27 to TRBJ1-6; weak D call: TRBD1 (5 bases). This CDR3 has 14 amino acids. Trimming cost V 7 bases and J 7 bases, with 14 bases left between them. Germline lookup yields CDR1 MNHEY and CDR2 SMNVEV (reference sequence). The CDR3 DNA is TGTGCCAGCACCTGGCGGGGGGAGAATTCACCCCTCCACTTT. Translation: CASTWRGENSPLHF.

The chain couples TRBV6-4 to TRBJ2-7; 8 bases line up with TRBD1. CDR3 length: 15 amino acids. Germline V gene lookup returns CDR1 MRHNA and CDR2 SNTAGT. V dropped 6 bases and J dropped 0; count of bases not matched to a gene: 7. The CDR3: CASRDGQGPSYEQYF. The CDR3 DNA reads TGTGCCAGCAGGGATGGACAGGGCCCCTCCTACGAGCAGTACTTC.

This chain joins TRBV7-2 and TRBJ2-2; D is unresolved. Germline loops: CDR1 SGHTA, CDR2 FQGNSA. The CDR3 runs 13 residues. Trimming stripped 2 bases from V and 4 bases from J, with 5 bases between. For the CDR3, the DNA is TGTGCCAGCAGCTTATATCTCACCGGGGAGCTGTTTTTT. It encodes CASSLYLTGELFF.

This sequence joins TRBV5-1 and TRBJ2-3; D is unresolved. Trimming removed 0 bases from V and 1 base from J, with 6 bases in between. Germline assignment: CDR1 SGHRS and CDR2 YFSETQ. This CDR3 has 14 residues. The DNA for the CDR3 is TGCGCCAGCAGCTTGGATGCAGGCACAGATACGCAGTATTTT. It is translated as CASSLDAGTDTQYF.

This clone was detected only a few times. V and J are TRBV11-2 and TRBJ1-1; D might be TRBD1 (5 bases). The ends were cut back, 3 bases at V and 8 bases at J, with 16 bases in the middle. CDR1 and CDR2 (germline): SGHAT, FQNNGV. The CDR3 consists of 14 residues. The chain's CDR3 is CASSLVPGEREAFF. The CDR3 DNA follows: TGTGCCAGCAGCTTGGTCCCGGGGGAACGAGAAGCTTTCTTT.

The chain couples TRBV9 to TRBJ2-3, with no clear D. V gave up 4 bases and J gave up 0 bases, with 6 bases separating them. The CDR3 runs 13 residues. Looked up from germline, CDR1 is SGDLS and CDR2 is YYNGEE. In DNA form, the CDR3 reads TGTGCCAGCAGCTTCAGAAGCACAGATACGCAGTATTTT. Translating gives CASSFRSTDTQYF.

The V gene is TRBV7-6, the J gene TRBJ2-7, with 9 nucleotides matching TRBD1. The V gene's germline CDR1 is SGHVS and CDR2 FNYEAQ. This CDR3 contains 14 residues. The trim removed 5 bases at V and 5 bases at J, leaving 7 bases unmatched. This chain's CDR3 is CASSARTGENEQYF. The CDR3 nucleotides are TGTGCCAGCAGCGCGCGGACAGGGGAAAACGAGCAGTACTTC. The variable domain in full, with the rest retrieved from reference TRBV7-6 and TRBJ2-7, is GAGVSQSPRYKVTKRGQDVALRCDPISGHVSLYWYRQALGQGPEFLTYFNYEAQQDKSGLPNDRFSAERPEGSISTLTIQRTEQRDSAMYRCASSARTGENEQYFGPGTRLTVT.

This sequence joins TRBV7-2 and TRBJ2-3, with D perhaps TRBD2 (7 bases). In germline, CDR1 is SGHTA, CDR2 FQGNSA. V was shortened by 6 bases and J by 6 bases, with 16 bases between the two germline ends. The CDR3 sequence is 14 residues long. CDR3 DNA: TGTGCCAGCAGTAGGGAGGGGGTCAGGGATACGCAGTATTTT. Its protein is CASSREGVRDTQYF.

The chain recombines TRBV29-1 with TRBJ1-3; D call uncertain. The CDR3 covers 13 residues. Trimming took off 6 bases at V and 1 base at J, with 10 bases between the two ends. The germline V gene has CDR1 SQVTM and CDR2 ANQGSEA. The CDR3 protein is CSVQTGSGNTIYF. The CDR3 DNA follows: TGCAGCGTCCAGACTGGATCTGGAAACACCATATATTTT. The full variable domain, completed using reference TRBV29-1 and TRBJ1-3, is SAVISQKPSRDICQRGTSLTIQCQVDSQVTMMFWYRQQPGQSLTLIATANQGSEATYESGFVIDKFPISRPNLTFSTLTVSNMSPEDSSIYLCSVQTGSGNTIYFGEGSWLTVV.

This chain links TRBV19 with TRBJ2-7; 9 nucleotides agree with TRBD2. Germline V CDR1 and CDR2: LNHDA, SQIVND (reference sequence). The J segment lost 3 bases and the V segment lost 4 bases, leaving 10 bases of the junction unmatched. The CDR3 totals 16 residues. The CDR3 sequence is CASSTGPAGGRYEQYF. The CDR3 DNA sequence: TGTGCCAGTAGTACGGGCCCAGCGGGGGGACGCTACGAGCAGTACTTC. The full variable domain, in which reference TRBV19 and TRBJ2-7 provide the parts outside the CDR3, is DGGITQSPKYLFRKEGQNVTLSCEQNLNHDAMYWYRQDPGQGLRLIYYSQIVNDFQKGDIAEGYSVSREKKESFPLTVTSAQKNPTAFYLCASSTGPAGGRYEQYFGPGTRLTVT.

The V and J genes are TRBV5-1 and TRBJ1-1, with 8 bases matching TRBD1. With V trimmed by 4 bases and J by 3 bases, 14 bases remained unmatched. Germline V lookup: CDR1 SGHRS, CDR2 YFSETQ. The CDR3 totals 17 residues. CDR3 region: CASSPGTGGMAYTEAFF. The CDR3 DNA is TGCGCCAGCAGCCCAGGGACAGGCGGGATGGCGTACACTGAAGCTTTCTTT.

CDR3 in DNA: TGTGCCAGCAGTGACTCCCTCTCTGGGGCCAACGTCCTGACTTTC. It yields the protein CASSDSLSGANVLTF. This rearrangement joins TRBV6-4 to TRBJ2-6; D gene ambiguous. The CDR3 extends over 15 amino acids. Germline CDR1 is MRHNA and CDR2 is SNTAGT. V dropped 0 bases and J dropped 0 bases, with 3 bases sitting between them.

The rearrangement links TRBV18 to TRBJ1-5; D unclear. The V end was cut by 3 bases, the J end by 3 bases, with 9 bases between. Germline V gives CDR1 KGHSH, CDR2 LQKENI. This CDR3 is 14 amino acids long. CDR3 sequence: CASSPRGFNQPQHF. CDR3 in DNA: TGTGCCAGCTCACCTCGGGGTTTCAATCAGCCCCAGCATTTT. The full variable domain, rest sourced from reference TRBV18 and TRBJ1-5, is NAGVMQNPRHLVRRRGQEARLRCSPMKGHSHVYWYRQLPEEGLKFMVYLQKENIIDESGMPKERFSAEFPKEGPSILRIQQVVRGDSAAYFCASSPRGFNQPQHFGDGTRLSIL.

The CDR3 loop is CASRPGQGGQPQHF. The CDR3 DNA reads as TGTGCCAGCAGACCTGGACAGGGAGGTCAGCCCCAGCATTTT. V is TRBV6-5 and J is TRBJ1-5; 8 bases fit TRBD1. This CDR3 is 14 amino acids long. V lost 6 bases to trimming and J lost 6 bases; unmatched junction nucleotides: 7. CDR1 is MNHEY and CDR2 is SVGAGI in the germline V gene.

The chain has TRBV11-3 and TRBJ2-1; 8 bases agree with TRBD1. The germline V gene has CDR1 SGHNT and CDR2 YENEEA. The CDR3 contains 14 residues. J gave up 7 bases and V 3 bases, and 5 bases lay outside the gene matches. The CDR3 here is CASSFQGAWNEQFF. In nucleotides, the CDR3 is TGTGCCAGCAGCTTCCAGGGGGCATGGAATGAGCAGTTCTTC.